A selection of T cell receptor beta chains follows, all from one sample in a study of cytomegalovirus exposure and HLA in healthy donors. Clones were sequenced by immunoSEQ multiplex PCR, and TCRdb holds only the in-frame ones, with some missing. Among under 250,000 clones listed, about 83% were seen once. Sequencing was done on a sample of PBMCs. All receptors derive from a human donor in good health. CDR3s include the opening cysteine and the closing phenylalanine or tryptophan. The order of the fields is D gene, J gene, V gene, CDR3 protein. D genes are given only for firm matches.

d_call: TRBD2; j_call: TRBJ2-3; v_call: TRBV11-2; cdr3_aa: CASSLLREADTQYF
d_call: TRBD1; j_call: TRBJ2-1; v_call: TRBV25-1; cdr3_aa: CASSVRDRDDEQFF
d_call: TRBD2; j_call: NA; v_call: TRBV4-1; cdr3_aa: CASSQPLAGVQSYEQYF
d_call: NA; j_call: TRBJ2-1; v_call: TRBV29-1; cdr3_aa: CSVHGGRSYNEQFF
d_call: NA; j_call: TRBJ1-5; v_call: TRBV19; cdr3_aa: CASTAGVAQHF
d_call: TRBD1; j_call: TRBJ2-7; v_call: TRBV4-3; cdr3_aa: CASSQGTGGSIRQYF
d_call: NA; j_call: TRBJ1-5; v_call: TRBV19; cdr3_aa: CASLSQGTYSNQPQHF
d_call: NA; j_call: TRBJ1-2; v_call: TRBV19; cdr3_aa: CASQNSYQNYGYTF
d_call: TRBD1; j_call: TRBJ1-3; v_call: TRBV10-3; cdr3_aa: CAISLQGLSGNTIYF
d_call: TRBD2; j_call: TRBJ2-3; v_call: TRBV7-3; cdr3_aa: CASSRQGLAGTDTQYF
d_call: TRBD2; j_call: TRBJ2-1; v_call: TRBV6-4; cdr3_aa: CASSAAGGNEQFF
d_call: NA; j_call: TRBJ1-1; v_call: TRBV27; cdr3_aa: CASSLSAPRGFEAFF
d_call: NA; j_call: TRBJ2-5; v_call: TRBV6-1; cdr3_aa: CASSAKRVETQYF
d_call: TRBD1; j_call: TRBJ1-5; v_call: TRBV27; cdr3_aa: CASRPRQGEGSNQPQHF
d_call: NA; j_call: TRBJ2-1; v_call: TRBV5-4; cdr3_aa: CASSRPPPGVSYNEQFF
d_call: NA; j_call: TRBJ2-1; v_call: TRBV4-3; cdr3_aa: CASSQGTTPNNEQFF
d_call: TRBD2; j_call: TRBJ2-5; v_call: TRBV2; cdr3_aa: CASREGLAGDGEYF
d_call: TRBD1; j_call: TRBJ1-2; v_call: TRBV10-3; cdr3_aa: CAISDRSGQGNGYTF
d_call: NA; j_call: TRBJ1-1; v_call: TRBV9; cdr3_aa: CASQRVGQNTEAFF
d_call: NA; j_call: TRBJ2-3; v_call: TRBV27; cdr3_aa: CASSLSLPGGNTQYF
d_call: TRBD1; j_call: TRBJ1-4; v_call: TRBV7-9; cdr3_aa: CASSFGQGVREKLFF
d_call: NA; j_call: TRBJ2-1; v_call: TRBV6-6; cdr3_aa: CASTNSGYEQFF
d_call: NA; j_call: TRBJ2-1; v_call: TRBV28; cdr3_aa: CASSTDSYNEQFF
d_call: TRBD1; j_call: TRBJ2-7; v_call: TRBV27; cdr3_aa: CASSPYRDRAYYEQYF
d_call: NA; j_call: TRBJ1-6; v_call: TRBV6-6; cdr3_aa: CASSNREPLHF
d_call: TRBD2; j_call: TRBJ2-1; v_call: TRBV7-3; cdr3_aa: CASSSPRRGGLALNGGDEQFF
d_call: NA; j_call: TRBJ2-7; v_call: TRBV10-3; cdr3_aa: CAISDSRTEAYEQYF
d_call: TRBD1; j_call: TRBJ1-4; v_call: TRBV5-1; cdr3_aa: CASSELQGANEKLFF
d_call: NA; j_call: TRBJ2-7; v_call: TRBV25-1; cdr3_aa: CASSDSRAYEQYF
d_call: NA; j_call: TRBJ2-3; v_call: TRBV7-6; cdr3_aa: CASSLAPTSLVPEITDTQYF
d_call: NA; j_call: TRBJ1-2; v_call: TRBV2; cdr3_aa: CASSEVGLRGLPYGYTF
d_call: NA; j_call: TRBJ2-1; v_call: TRBV6-1; cdr3_aa: CAARLASGNEQFF
d_call: TRBD2; j_call: TRBJ2-1; v_call: TRBV5-1; cdr3_aa: CASSLGLAGADEQFF
d_call: NA; j_call: TRBJ2-1; v_call: TRBV27; cdr3_aa: CASSPDGIAPIPSYNEQFF
d_call: NA; j_call: TRBJ2-2; v_call: TRBV5-1; cdr3_aa: CASYPTGTGPGELFF
d_call: NA; j_call: TRBJ1-4; v_call: TRBV2; cdr3_aa: CASNRRTATNEKLFF
d_call: NA; j_call: TRBJ1-4; v_call: TRBV6-6; cdr3_aa: CASSYLNEKLFF
d_call: NA; j_call: TRBJ1-5; v_call: TRBV6-1; cdr3_aa: CASSEPRRWGRGNQPQHF
d_call: TRBD1; j_call: TRBJ1-1; v_call: TRBV2; cdr3_aa: CASRDRVNTEAFF